This T cell receptor (beta chain) was recorded in a study of cytomegalovirus exposure and HLA in healthy donors. Points from the study as a whole: Among TCR sequences, most were rare, though some public TCRs appeared in many donors. Researchers had no immune exposure information except CMV serostatus available.

13 Jbeta primers and 60 Vbeta primers were used for the PCR. Only in-frame clones appear in the TCRdb table, and some are missing; sequencing was by immunoSEQ multiplex PCR. Seen here are 150,000 or so clones, 82% observed once, and the top ten hold more than 8%. Every donor was a healthy person donating bone marrow. About this clone: Its antigen is unidentified.

Germline V lookup: CDR1 MNHNY, CDR2 SVGAGI (reference sequence). The CDR3 runs 15 residues. V shed 0 bases and J 9 bases; nucleotides not matched to a gene: 2. This rearrangement joins TRBV6-6 to TRBJ2-1, with 13 positions matching TRBD2. The sequenced sample was PBMCs. This clonotype was obtained from a male donor in good health and CMV-seropositive. The CDR3 sequence is CASSYSTSGRIEQFF. The CDR3 DNA reads as TGTGCCAGCAGTTACTCGACTAGCGGGAGGATTGAGCAGTTCTTC.